This paragraph reports one TCR beta chain. Its antigen is unidentified. The same CDR3 also results from other DNA sequences found in this sample. Single viable CD3+CD4+CD8-CD45RO+ cells were sorted as the memory CD4+ T cells. CMV serostatus came from serum IgG against pp150, pp28, p38, p52. Generated by immunoSEQ multiplex PCR, the TCRdb table keeps only in-frame clones and is missing some. The profile shows 55,000 to 60,000 clones, about 81% of them singletons. This sample was included in a study of memory CD4+ T cells and cytomegalovirus serostatus. Study-wide results and limits: CMV serostatus prediction reached median AUC roughly 0.95, or 0.91 with US-trained model. The CMV-associated TCR signature appears largely within the CD4+ memory repertoire. CD4+ memory repertoires contained about two fifths of the roughly 150 reported CMV TCRbeta sequences.

This clonotype was obtained from an adult in good health and CMV-seronegative. The sequenced material came from memory CD4+ T cells from blood.

The CDR3 protein is CASSLVVSPYEQYF. CDR3 sequence (DNA): TGCGCCAGCAGCTTGGTCGTCAGCCCCTACGAGCAGTACTTC. The gene calls are TRBV5-1 and TRBJ2-7; D unclear. The length of the CDR3 is 14 residues. The V end was cut by 0 bases, the J end by 2 bases, with 9 bases between. Germline lookup yields CDR1 SGHRS and CDR2 YFSETQ.